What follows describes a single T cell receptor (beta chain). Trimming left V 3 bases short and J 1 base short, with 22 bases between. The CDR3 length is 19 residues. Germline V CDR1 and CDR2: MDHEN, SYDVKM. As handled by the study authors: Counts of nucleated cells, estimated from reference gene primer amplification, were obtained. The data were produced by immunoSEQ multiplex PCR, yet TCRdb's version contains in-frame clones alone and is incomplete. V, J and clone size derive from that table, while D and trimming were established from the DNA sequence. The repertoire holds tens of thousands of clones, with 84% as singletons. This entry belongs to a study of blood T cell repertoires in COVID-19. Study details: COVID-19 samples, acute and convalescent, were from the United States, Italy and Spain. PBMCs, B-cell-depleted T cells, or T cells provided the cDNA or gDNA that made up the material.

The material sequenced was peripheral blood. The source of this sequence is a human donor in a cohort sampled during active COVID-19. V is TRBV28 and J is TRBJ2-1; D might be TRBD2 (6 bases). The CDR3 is CASSLEGGRFSQSYNEQFF. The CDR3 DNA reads TGTGCCAGCAGTTTGGAGGGCGGGCGCTTCTCCCAGTCCTACAATGAGCAGTTCTTC.